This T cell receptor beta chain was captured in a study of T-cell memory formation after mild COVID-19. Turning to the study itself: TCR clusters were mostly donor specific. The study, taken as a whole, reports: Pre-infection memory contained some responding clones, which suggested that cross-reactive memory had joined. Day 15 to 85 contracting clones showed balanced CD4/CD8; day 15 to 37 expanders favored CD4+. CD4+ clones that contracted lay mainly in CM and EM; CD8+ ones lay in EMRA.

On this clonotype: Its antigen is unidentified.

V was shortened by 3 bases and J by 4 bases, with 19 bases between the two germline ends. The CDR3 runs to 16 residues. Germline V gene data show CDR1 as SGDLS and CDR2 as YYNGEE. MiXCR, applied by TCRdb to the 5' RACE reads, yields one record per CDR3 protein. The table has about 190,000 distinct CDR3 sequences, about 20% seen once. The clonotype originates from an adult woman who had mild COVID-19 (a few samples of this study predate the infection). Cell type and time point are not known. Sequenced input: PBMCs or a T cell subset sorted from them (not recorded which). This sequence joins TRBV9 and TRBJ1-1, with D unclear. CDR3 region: CASSASVAASGTEAFF. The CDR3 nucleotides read TGTGCCAGCAGCGCCTCAGTTGCGGCCTCGGGCACTGAAGCTTTCTTT.